Below, one T cell receptor beta chain is given with its context. What it binds is not known. Cultured CD4+ T cell DNA was sequenced using the Oncomine TCR Beta short-read assay. The authors extracted genomic DNA from cultured CD4+ T cells. One entry per CDR3 protein, called by TCRdb with MiXCR from the PCR reads. This sample has roughly 20,000 distinct CDR3 sequences, with approximately 59% found just once. This sample is part of a study of vaccination and CD4 T cells after COVID-19. For the study at large: Convalescent donors totaled six males and four females, including two who were Hispanic. The peptides that stimulated the cells were overlapping spike peptides from SARS-CoV-2, HCoV-NL63, HCoV-OC43 and HCoV-229E.

Treatment given: roughly 10-day PBMC culture with coronavirus spike peptide pools or control peptides (ViraFEST assay). CDR3 length: 13 residues. CDR1 and CDR2 from the germline V gene are GTSNPN and SVGIG (reference sequence). The V and J ends lost 5 bases and 8 bases respectively, with 18 bases between them. This chain connects TRBV30 to TRBJ1-2; the D is unclear. Sequenced material: CD4+ T cells from blood, cultured in vitro, taken before SARS-CoV-2 vaccination. The receptor was isolated from a human donor who received a COVID-19 vaccine. Written as DNA, the CDR3 is TGTGCCTGGGAAATTCAGGCCAGGAGGGGCTACACCTTC. As protein: CAWEIQARRGYTF.